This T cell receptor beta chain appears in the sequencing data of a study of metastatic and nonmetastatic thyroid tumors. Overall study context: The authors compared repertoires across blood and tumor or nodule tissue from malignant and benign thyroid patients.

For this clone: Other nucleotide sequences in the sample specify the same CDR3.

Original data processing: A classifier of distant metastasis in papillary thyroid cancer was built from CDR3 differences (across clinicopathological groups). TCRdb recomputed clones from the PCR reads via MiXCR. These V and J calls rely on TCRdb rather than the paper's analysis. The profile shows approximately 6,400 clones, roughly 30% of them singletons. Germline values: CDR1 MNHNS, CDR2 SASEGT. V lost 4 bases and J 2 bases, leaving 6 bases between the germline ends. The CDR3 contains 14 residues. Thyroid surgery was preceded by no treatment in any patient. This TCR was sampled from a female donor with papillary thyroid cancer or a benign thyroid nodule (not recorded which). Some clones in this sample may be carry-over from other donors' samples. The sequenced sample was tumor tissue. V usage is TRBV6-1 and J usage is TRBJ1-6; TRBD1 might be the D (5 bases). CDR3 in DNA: TGTGCCAGCAGTGCAGGGCCCTATAATTCACCCCTCCACTTT. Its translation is CASSAGPYNSPLHF.